The T cell receptor (beta chain) described here comes from a study of a mutant IDH1 vaccine in newly diagnosed glioma. In the study overall: Commencement of vaccination occurred 4-6 weeks following radiotherapy alone, or concurrently with temozolomide cycles. Treatment recipients were approximately 62% male and around 40% female, and their mean age was roughly 40 years. Overall study findings and caveats: Pseudoprogression seemingly bore no relation to changes in top peripheral T cell clonotypes.

Time point defined: week 23, last vaccination. Every vaccine dose comprised 300 ug of mutant IDH1 20-mer peptide plus topical imiquimod. Donors had new IDH1-mutant astrocytomas of WHO grade 3 or 4 (ATRX-lost). TCRdb's table, derived via immunoSEQ multiplex PCR, lists solely in-frame clones and lacks some. The data hold tens of thousands of clones, with roughly 81% observed a single time. The CDR3 has 14 amino acids. Trimming cost V 5 bases and J 4 bases; bases outside gene matches: 7. Germline lookup yields CDR1 PRHDT and CDR2 FYEKMQ (reference sequence). Concerning this clone: What it binds is unknown.

The sequenced sample was PBMCs, obtained from a glioma patient whose treatment included an IDH1 peptide vaccine. The receptor was isolated from a woman between 40 and 55 years old with glioma. Some clones in this sample may be carry-over from other donors' samples. V is TRBV13 and J is TRBJ2-7; 8 bases map to TRBD1. CDR3 sequence (DNA): TGTGCCAGCAGCCCTGGACAGGGAACTTACGAGCAGTACTTC. It codes for CASSPGQGTYEQYF. The variable domain in full, completed from reference TRBV13 and TRBJ2-7, reads AAGVIQSPRHLIKEKRETATLKCYPIPRHDTVYWYQQGPGQDPQFLISFYEKMQSDKGSIPDRFSAQQFSDYHSELNMSSLELGDSALYFCASSPGQGTYEQYFGPGTRLTVT.